This T cell receptor (beta chain) came from a study of cytomegalovirus exposure and HLA in healthy donors. Regarding the study as a whole: Reports described diagnosis of cytomegalovirus status by the classifier as highly specific and sensitive. Analysis was carried out at a later point, and it linked a missense DCLRE1C variant to TCR beta V- and J-gene trimming. Later analysis showed TCR association rates varying by HLA locus, highest for DRB1 and lowest for HLA-C.

About this clone itself: What it binds is not known.

The PCR made use of 60 Vbeta and 13 Jbeta primers. Assay used: immunoSEQ multiplex PCR; TCRdb lists only in-frame clones, some missing. This table holds about 190,000 clones, 75% to 90% found once. Germline V CDR1 and CDR2: SGDLS, YYNGEE. V was shortened by 0 bases and J by 14 bases, with 14 bases between the two germline ends. The CDR3 contains 12 residues. This TCR came from a man in his forties or fifties in good health and CMV-seronegative. This chain connects TRBV9 to TRBJ1-2; perhaps TRBD1 as D (6 bases). What was sequenced was PBMCs. The CDR3 spells CASSVVAGAWTF. The CDR3 DNA sequence: TGTGCCAGCAGCGTAGTTGCGGGGGCTTGGACCTTC.